The source of this T cell receptor (beta chain) is a study of T cell responses to AZD1222 COVID-19 vaccine. Assay: immunoSEQ multiplex PCR; the TCRdb copy retains only in-frame clones and omits some. This sample has about 110,000 clones; roughly four fifths occur once, and the top ten carry around 4.6%. This CDR3 has 15 amino acids. CDR1 and CDR2 (germline): SGHTA, FQGNSA. V was pared by 3 bases and J by 4 bases, with 7 bases of the junction left unmatched. This sequence was found in an adult in good health. The chain is built from TRBV7-2 and TRBJ1-2; 8 bases line up with TRBD1. The sample consisted of peripheral blood, taken on day 0 of AZD1222 vaccination. As DNA, the CDR3 is TGTGCCAGCAGCTTTCCCAGACAGGGGATCTATGGCTACACCTTC. This sequence encodes CASSFPRQGIYGYTF.